These T cell receptor beta chains were read from a single sample in a study of T cell changes during pregnancy in multiple sclerosis. Clones were read by immunoSEQ multiplex PCR, and TCRdb kept only the in-frame ones, dropping some. The sample includes tens of thousands of clones, 94% seen only once; the top ten take roughly 0.14%. This material consisted of CD4+ T cells from peripheral blood mononuclear cells, taken after pregnancy. Receptors were obtained from a female donor with multiple sclerosis, enrolled in a pregnancy study. The CDR3 runs from the conserved cysteine through the conserved F or W. D genes are given only for firm matches. The size field is filled for only some rows; it gives once, few, many or a size class.

once	TRBJ1-4	.	TRBV6-5	TGTGCCAGCAGTTACTCGATCGGGATGGATGAAAAACTGTTTTTT	CASSYSIGMDEKLFF
.	TRBJ1-4	.	TRBV7-9	TGTGCCAGCAGCCCCTGGGGGAGGGGAACTAATGAAAAACTGTTTTTT	CASSPWGRGTNEKLFF
.	TRBJ1-1	.	TRBV19	TGTGCCAGTAGTATCGTCCCAGGGATCGCGGCTGAAGCTTTCTTT	CASSIVPGIAAEAFF
.	TRBJ2-7	TRBD1	TRBV18	TGTGCCAGCTCCCAAGTCCAGGGGGCGGCGAGCGAGCAGTACTTC	CASSQVQGAASEQYF
.	TRBJ2-5	TRBD2	TRBV7-7	TGTGCTAGCAGCTCCCCGGGGGGAGGGGAAGAGACCCAGTACTTC	CASSSPGGGEETQYF
.	TRBJ2-2	.	TRBV9	TGTGCCAGCAGCGTAGCTACCGGGGAGCTGTTTTTT	CASSVATGELFF
.	TRBJ2-1	TRBD2	TRBV5-4	TGTGCCAGCAGCTTCGCCGGGAGGGTGTCCTACAATGAGCAGTTCTTC	CASSFAGRVSYNEQFF
once	TRBJ1-1	TRBD1	TRBV29-1	TGCAGCGCCTCGACAGGGGGGAACACTGAAGCTTTCTTT	CSASTGGNTEAFF
.	TRBJ2-7	TRBD1	TRBV11-3	TGTGCCAGCAGCTTGTCAGGGGGATCCTACGAGCAGTACTTC	CASSLSGGSYEQYF
.	TRBJ1-1	.	TRBV5-8	TGTGCCAGCAGCTTGGGTGGAGAGGTGATCGGCACTGAAGCTTTCTTT	CASSLGGEVIGTEAFF
.	TRBJ2-7	TRBD2	TRBV28	TGTGCCAGCAGTCGCCAGGCCGGGAGGTACGAGCAGTACTTC	CASSRQAGRYEQYF
.	TRBJ2-2	.	TRBV1	TGCACCAGCAGCCAAGATCGAGGGCTTTATGGCGGGAGGAACACCGGGGAGCTGTTTTTT	CTSSQDRGLYGGRNTGELFF
.	TRBJ2-1	.	TRBV19	TGTGCCAGTAGTATCGTAGTAGTATCTGGTGAGCAGTTCTTC	CASSIVVVSGEQFF
.	TRBJ2-1	TRBD1	TRBV12-5	TGTGCTAGTGGTCCCGACAGGGGAAATGAGCAGTTCTTC	CASGPDRGNEQFF
few	TRBJ2-7	.	TRBV7-2	TGTGCCAGCAGCCCCAGGGGAGAGCAGTACTTC	CASSPRGEQYF
.	TRBJ2-3	TRBD2	TRBV15	TGTGCCACCAGCAGGACTAGCGGGCACGGGGATACGCAGTATTTT	CATSRTSGHGDTQYF
.	TRBJ1-2	TRBD1	TRBV7-9	TGTGCCAGCAGGAGGACAGGGGGCCTAGCTAACTATGGCTACACCTTC	CASRRTGGLANYGYTF
.	TRBJ1-5	TRBD1	TRBV6-6	TGTGCCAGCAGCTCCGGGACAGCTAGCAATCAGCCCCAGCATTTT	CASSSGTASNQPQHF
.	TRBJ1-5	TRBD1	TRBV6-1	TGTGCCAGCAGTGACTTTTTGGGACAGAGCAATCAGCCCCAGCATTTT	CASSDFLGQSNQPQHF
.	TRBJ2-7	.	TRBV2	TGTGCCAGCAGGCAGGAGGGTACCCCCTCCTACGAGCAGTACTTC	CASRQEGTPSYEQYF
.	TRBJ1-3	TRBD1	TRBV6-1	TGTGCCAGCAGCCCCGGGACAGGGGACGGAAACACCATATATTTT	CASSPGTGDGNTIYF
.	TRBJ2-7	TRBD2	TRBV4-2	TGTGCCAGCAGCCAAGATAGTGGCGGGAGCTCCTACGAGCAGTACTTC	CASSQDSGGSSYEQYF
.	TRBJ2-7	.	TRBV10-3	TGTGCCATCAGTGAGTCGGCAGGGACCTACGAGCAGTACTTC	CAISESAGTYEQYF
.	TRBJ2-3	.	TRBV10-3	TGTGCCACTTCAGACAGGTCCATCCACACAGATACGCAGTATTTT	CATSDRSIHTDTQYF
once	TRBJ2-5	TRBD2	TRBV29-1	TGCAGCGCCTCCGGGGGGATCCAAGAGACCCAGTACTTC	CSASGGIQETQYF
.	TRBJ1-4	.	TRBV9	TGTGCCAGCAGCGTAGATCCGGGGTTGGGAAAACTGTTTTTT	CASSVDPGLGKLFF
.	TRBJ2-5	TRBD1	TRBV29-1	TGCAGCGTGACCGGGACAGGGTACGAGACCCAGTACTTC	CSVTGTGYETQYF
.	TRBJ2-7	TRBD1	TRBV5-1	TGCGCCAGCAGCTTGCTGGTCAGGGGGAGCTACGAGCAGTACTTC	CASSLLVRGSYEQYF
.	TRBJ1-2	TRBD1	TRBV19	TGTGCCAGTAGTAGGGGACAGACTAACTATGGCTACACCTTC	CASSRGQTNYGYTF
.	TRBJ2-1	TRBD2	TRBV28	TGTGCCAGCTTCACGGGGGGTGCCTACAATGAGCAGTTCTTC	CASFTGGAYNEQFF
.	TRBJ2-3	TRBD2	TRBV29-1	TGCAGCGTTGAAGTCCGAGCGGGAGCGCAGTATTTT	CSVEVRAGAQYF
.	TRBJ2-5	.	TRBV7-6	TGTGCCAGCAGCCTCGGCCAAGAGACCCAGTACTTC	CASSLGQETQYF
.	TRBJ2-7	.	TRBV28	TGTGCCAGCACTGGGGGGGGGCGGGTCTCCTACGAGCAGTACTTC	CASTGGGRVSYEQYF
.	TRBJ1-6	.	TRBV5-1	TGCGCCAGCAGCGTCGGTACAGGGCCTGGGGCAAATTCACCCCTCCACTTT	CASSVGTGPGANSPLHF
.	TRBJ2-2	.	TRBV28	TGTGCCAGCTACCGGGGGGCGGGAACCGGGGAGCTGTTTTTT	CASYRGAGTGELFF
.	TRBJ2-1	.	TRBV6-1	TGTGCCAGCAGTGAAGTCCCACTAGCTGCCACCTACAATGAGCAGTTCTTC	CASSEVPLAATYNEQFF
.	TRBJ2-1	.	TRBV7-8	TGTGCCAGCAGCTCCACGACTCCCATATTGACGAATGAGCAGTTCTTC	CASSSTTPILTNEQFF
.	TRBJ2-2	.	TRBV4-1	TGCGCCAGCAGCCCCCGACAGGAGAACACCGGGGAGCTGTTTTTT	CASSPRQENTGELFF
.	TRBJ2-4	TRBD1	TRBV6-5	TGTGCCAGCAGTGGACAGGGATTAGCCAAAAACATTCAGTACTTC	CASSGQGLAKNIQYF
.	TRBJ2-3	.	TRBV9	TGTGCCAGCAGCGTACGAAGAGGAGTGGAGACTAGTTCCACAGATACGCAGTATTTT	CASSVRRGVETSSTDTQYF
.	TRBJ1-4	.	TRBV5-6	TGTGCCAGCAGCCCTGTGGGGGGTCTTAATGAAAAACTGTTTTTT	CASSPVGGLNEKLFF
.	TRBJ2-6	TRBD1	TRBV27	TGTGCCAGCAGTTTCTCCGGACAGGACTCTGGGGCCAACGTCCTGACTTTC	CASSFSGQDSGANVLTF
few	TRBJ2-6	TRBD1	TRBV5-1	TGCGCCAGCAGCTCCTCGAAAACAACAGGGGGCGCTGGGGCCAACGTCCTGACTTTC	CASSSSKTTGGAGANVLTF
.	TRBJ1-2	.	TRBV28	TGTGCCAGCAGCCACCCCCCAGGAAACAACTATGGCTACACCTTC	CASSHPPGNNYGYTF
.	TRBJ1-5	.	TRBV6-6	TGTGCCAGCAGGCAGGACAGCTATAGCAATCAGCCCCAGCATTTT	CASRQDSYSNQPQHF
.	TRBJ2-2	.	TRBV9	TGTGCCAGCAGCGTAGCTCCAAGGGGCGTAGGAACCGGGGAGCTGTTTTTT	CASSVAPRGVGTGELFF
once	TRBJ2-2	TRBD1	TRBV6-5	TGTGCCAGCAGTTACATCCCAGGGGGCACCGGGGAGCTGTTTTTT	CASSYIPGGTGELFF
once	TRBJ2-6	TRBD2	TRBV9	TGTGCCAGCAGCGCCCTGTGGGGGGGTACTGGGGCCAACGTCCTGACTTTC	CASSALWGGTGANVLTF
few	TRBJ2-3	TRBD2	TRBV9	TGTGCCAGCAGCCCCTTGGGGCGGGAGCGCAGTTCGGCGCAGTATTTT	CASSPLGRERSSAQYF
.	TRBJ2-5	.	TRBV7-2	TGTGCCAGCTCCGTGGCCGGGGGTTCGGGTAGGGAGACCCAGTACTTC	CASSVAGGSGRETQYF
.	TRBJ2-3	TRBD2	TRBV15	TGTGCCACCAGCAGACGGGAGGGCCGAGGGACAGATACGCAGTATTTT	CATSRREGRGTDTQYF